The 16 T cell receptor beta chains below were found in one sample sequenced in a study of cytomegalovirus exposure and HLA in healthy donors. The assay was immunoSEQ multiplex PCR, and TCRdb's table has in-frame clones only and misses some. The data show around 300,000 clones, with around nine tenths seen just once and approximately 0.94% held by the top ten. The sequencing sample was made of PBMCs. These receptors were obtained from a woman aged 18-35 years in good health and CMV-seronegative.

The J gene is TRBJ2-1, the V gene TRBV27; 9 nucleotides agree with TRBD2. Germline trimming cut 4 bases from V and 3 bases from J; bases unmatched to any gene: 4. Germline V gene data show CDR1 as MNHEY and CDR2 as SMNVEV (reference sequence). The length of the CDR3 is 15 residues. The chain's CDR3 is CASSSSSGIYNEQFF. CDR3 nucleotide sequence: TGTGCCAGCAGTTCCTCTAGCGGGATCTACAATGAGCAGTTCTTC.

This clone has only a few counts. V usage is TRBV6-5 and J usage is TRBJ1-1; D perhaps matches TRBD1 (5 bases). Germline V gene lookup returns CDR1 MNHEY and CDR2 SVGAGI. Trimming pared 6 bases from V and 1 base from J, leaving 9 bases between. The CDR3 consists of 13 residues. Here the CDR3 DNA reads TGTGCCAGCAGACTCGGACAGAACACTGAAGCTTTCTTT. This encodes CASRLGQNTEAFF.

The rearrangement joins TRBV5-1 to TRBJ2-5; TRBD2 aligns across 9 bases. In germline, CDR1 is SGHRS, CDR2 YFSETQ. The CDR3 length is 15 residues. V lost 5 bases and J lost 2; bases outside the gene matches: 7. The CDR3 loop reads CASSTGTSRQETQYF. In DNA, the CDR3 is TGCGCCAGCAGTACCGGGACTAGCAGACAAGAGACCCAGTACTTC.

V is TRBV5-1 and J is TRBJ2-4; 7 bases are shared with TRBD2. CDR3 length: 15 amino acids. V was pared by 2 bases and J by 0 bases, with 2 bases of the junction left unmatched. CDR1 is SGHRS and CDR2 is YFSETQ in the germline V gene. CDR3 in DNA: TGCGCCAGCAGCTTCGGGACTACAGCCAAAAACATTCAGTACTTC. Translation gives CASSFGTTAKNIQYF.

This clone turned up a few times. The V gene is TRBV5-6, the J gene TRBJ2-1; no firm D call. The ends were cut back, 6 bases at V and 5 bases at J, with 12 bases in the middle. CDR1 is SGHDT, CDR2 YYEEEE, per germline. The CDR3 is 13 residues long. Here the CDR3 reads CASTDRLDNEQFF. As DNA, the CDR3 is TGTGCCAGCACCGATCGGTTGGACAATGAGCAGTTCTTC.

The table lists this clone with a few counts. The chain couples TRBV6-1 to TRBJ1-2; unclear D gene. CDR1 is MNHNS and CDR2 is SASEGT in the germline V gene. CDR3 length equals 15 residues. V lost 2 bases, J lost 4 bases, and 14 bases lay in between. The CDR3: CASSESYEGGYGYTF. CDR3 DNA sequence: TGTGCCAGCAGTGAATCTTACGAGGGAGGCTATGGCTACACCTTC.

The DNA of the CDR3 is TGCGCCAGCAGCCAAGATGCAGAACTAGCTTTTGAGAGGAATGAGCAGTTCTTC. It translates to CASSQDAELAFERNEQFF. The chain recombines TRBV4-3 with TRBJ2-1; a weak D match, TRBD2 (6 bases). Germline V gene data show CDR1 as LGHNA and CDR2 as YSLEER. This CDR3 contains 18 residues. V gave up 0 bases and J gave up 7 bases, with 22 bases separating them.

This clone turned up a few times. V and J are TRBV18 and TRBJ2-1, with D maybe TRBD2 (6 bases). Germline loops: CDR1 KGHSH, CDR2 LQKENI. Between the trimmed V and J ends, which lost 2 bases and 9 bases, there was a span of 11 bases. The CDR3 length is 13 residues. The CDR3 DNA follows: TGTGCCAGCTCACCAGTCCCTAGCGCTGAGCAGTTCTTC. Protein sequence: CASSPVPSAEQFF.

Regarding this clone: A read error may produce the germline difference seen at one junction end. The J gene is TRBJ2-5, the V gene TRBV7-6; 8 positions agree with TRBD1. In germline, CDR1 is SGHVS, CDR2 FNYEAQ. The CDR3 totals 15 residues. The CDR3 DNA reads TGTGCCAGCAGCTTAGGGCAGGGGGCCCAAGGGACCCAGTACTTC. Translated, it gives CASSLGQGAQGTQYF.

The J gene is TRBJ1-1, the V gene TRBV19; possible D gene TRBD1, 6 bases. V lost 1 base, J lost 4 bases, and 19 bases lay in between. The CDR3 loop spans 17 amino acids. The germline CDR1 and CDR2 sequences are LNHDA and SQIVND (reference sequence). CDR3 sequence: CASSIVGTSYEVTEAFF. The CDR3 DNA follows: TGTGCCAGTAGTATAGTCGGGACAAGTTATGAAGTCACTGAAGCTTTCTTT.

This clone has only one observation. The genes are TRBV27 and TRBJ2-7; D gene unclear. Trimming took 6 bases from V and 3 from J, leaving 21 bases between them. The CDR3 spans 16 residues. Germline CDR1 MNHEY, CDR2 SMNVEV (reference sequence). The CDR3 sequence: CASRPQQQSLGYEQYF. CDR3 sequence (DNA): TGTGCCAGCAGGCCCCAGCAGCAGTCCCTAGGCTACGAGCAGTACTTC.

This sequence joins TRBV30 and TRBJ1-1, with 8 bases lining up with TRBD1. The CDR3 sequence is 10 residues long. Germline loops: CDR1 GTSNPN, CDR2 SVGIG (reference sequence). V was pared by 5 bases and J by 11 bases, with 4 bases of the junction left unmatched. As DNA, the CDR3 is TGTGCCTGGGGACAGGGAGTCGCTTTCTTT. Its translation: CAWGQGVAFF.

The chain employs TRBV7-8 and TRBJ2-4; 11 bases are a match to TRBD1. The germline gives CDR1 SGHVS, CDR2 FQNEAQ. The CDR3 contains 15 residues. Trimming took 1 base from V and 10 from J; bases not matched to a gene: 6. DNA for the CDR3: TGTGCCAGCAGCTTAGGGGGACAGGGGGAGTGGATTCAGTACTTC. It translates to CASSLGGQGEWIQYF.

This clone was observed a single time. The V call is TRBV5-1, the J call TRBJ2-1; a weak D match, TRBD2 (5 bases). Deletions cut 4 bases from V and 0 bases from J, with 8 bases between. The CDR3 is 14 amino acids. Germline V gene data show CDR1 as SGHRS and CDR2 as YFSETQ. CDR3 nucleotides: TGCGCCAGCAGCGGAGGAAGCTCCTACAATGAGCAGTTCTTC. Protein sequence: CASSGGSSYNEQFF.

CDR3 DNA: TGTGCCAGCTCACCACCGAACGTCGCTGGGAGGTATGGCTACACCTTC. It yields the protein CASSPPNVAGRYGYTF. V is TRBV18 and J is TRBJ1-2; D gene uncertain. The CDR3 covers 16 residues. V was trimmed by 0 bases and J by 5 bases, leaving 16 bases between them. The germline V gene encodes CDR1 KGHSH and CDR2 LQKENI. The full variable domain, its missing parts supplied by reference TRBV18 and TRBJ1-2, is NAGVMQNPRHLVRRRGQEARLRCSPMKGHSHVYWYRQLPEEGLKFMVYLQKENIIDESGMPKERFSAEFPKEGPSILRIQQVVRGDSAAYFCASSPPNVAGRYGYTFGSGTRLTVV.

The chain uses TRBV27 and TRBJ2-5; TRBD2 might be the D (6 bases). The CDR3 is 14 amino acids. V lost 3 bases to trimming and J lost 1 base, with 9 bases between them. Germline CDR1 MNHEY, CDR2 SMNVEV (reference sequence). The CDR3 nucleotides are TGTGCCAGCAGTTTTTACGGGGGCCAAGAGACCCAGTACTTC. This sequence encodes CASSFYGGQETQYF.